The 5 T cell receptor beta chains below come from one sample, sequenced in a study of T cells in localized non-small cell lung cancer. Clones were sequenced by immunoSEQ multiplex PCR, and TCRdb holds only the in-frame ones, with some missing. The sample lists about 3,300 clones; about 29% were seen once. The sample was normal lung tissue next to the tumor, taken before any cancer treatment. Source of these receptors: a woman aged 40-75 years with stage I lung adenocarcinoma.

In regard to this clone: One end of the junction does not line up with germline, which may come from a read error. This chain uses TRBV19 with TRBJ2-1, with D possibly being TRBD2 (5 bases). This CDR3 has 12 residues. CDR1 and CDR2 (germline): LNHDA, SQIVND (reference sequence). CDR3 residues: CASSDSFNEQFF. The CDR3 bases are TGTGCCAGTTCGGACTCCTTCAATGAGCAGTTCTTC.

The genes are TRBV28 and TRBJ2-1; TRBD2 matches 7 bases. V gave up 3 bases and J gave up 3 bases; unmatched junction bases: 8. The CDR3 sequence is 16 residues long. Looked up from germline, CDR1 is MDHEN and CDR2 is SYDVKM. For the CDR3, the DNA is TGTGCCAGCAGTTTTGGTGCGGGAGCGGTCTACAATGAGCAGTTCTTC. Translated: CASSFGAGAVYNEQFF. Looking up the rest from reference TRBV28 and TRBJ2-1 gives the full variable domain: DVKVTQSSRYLVKRTGEKVFLECVQDMDHENMFWYRQDPGLGLRLIYFSYDVKMKEKGDIPEGYSVSREKKERFSLILESASTNQTSMYLCASSFGAGAVYNEQFFGPGTRLTVL.

This clone rates as medium-sized. The rearrangement uses TRBV27 and TRBJ2-1; maybe TRBD1 (5 bases). V was clipped by 3 bases and J by 4 bases, with 13 bases between them. The CDR3 is 15 residues long. Germline V gene sequence: CDR1 MNHEY, CDR2 SMNVEV (reference sequence). CDR3 bases: TGTGCCAGCAGTTTTCTTCAGGGCCAATACAATGAGCAGTTCTTC. Amino acid sequence: CASSFLQGQYNEQFF.

The chain couples TRBV4-1 to TRBJ2-5, with D possibly called TRBD1 or TRBD2 (5 bases each). The germline CDR1 and CDR2 sequences are MGHRA and YSYEKL. The CDR3 runs to 14 residues. With 4 bases removed from V and 2 bases from J, the gap between germline ends came to 11 bases. The CDR3 is CASSPGRYQETQYF. CDR3 bases: TGCGCCAGCAGCCCGGGACGGTATCAAGAGACCCAGTACTTC.

The chain joins TRBV5-1 to TRBJ2-3, with 7 positions matching TRBD2. Trimming took 0 bases from V and 4 from J; bases not matched to a gene: 8. CDR3 size: 16 residues. The V gene's germline CDR1 is SGHRS and CDR2 YFSETQ. The CDR3 DNA sequence: TGCGCCAGCAGCTTGGTCGGCGGGAGTATAGCAGATACGCAGTATTTT. Translation: CASSLVGGSIADTQYF.